The entry below describes one T cell receptor beta chain. The antigen is unknown. The sample comes from a study of identical twins. General study points: Conclusions rested on cross-sectional statistics rather than following the same donors. The degree of excess twin sharing was weaker in beta out-of-frame sequences. Those out-of-frame alpha sequences shared by twins showed an excess of low generation probability. Fewer insertions marked abundant cord blood beta clonotypes; young adult naive trended weakly, memory not at all.

Per germline, CDR1 DFQATT and CDR2 SNEGSKA (reference sequence). The J segment lost 5 bases and the V segment lost 5 bases, leaving 15 bases of the junction unmatched. The CDR3 is made up of 16 amino acids. TCRdb analysed the 5' RACE reads with MiXCR anew, one entry per CDR3 protein. The sample consists of 1.5 million or so distinct CDR3 sequences, about 32% of them appearing once. The clonotype comes from a newborn girl in good health. Material: cord blood. The V call is TRBV20-1, the J call TRBJ2-7, with TRBD2 matching 10 bases. CDR3 sequence (DNA): TGCAGTGCTGAGGGGGCGAGAGCGGGAGGGCCAGACGAGCAGTACTTC. As protein: CSAEGARAGGPDEQYF.